A selection of T cell receptor beta chains follows, all from one sample in a study of T-cell memory formation after mild COVID-19. TCRdb analysed the 5' RACE reads with MiXCR anew, one entry per CDR3 protein. The table lists 250,000 to 300,000 distinct CDR3 sequences, 15% to 20% of them singletons. The material sequenced was PBMCs or a T cell subset sorted from them (not recorded which). These receptor sequences come from a man younger than 35 who had mild COVID-19 (a few samples of this study predate the infection). Cell type and time point are not known. Both conserved end residues are part of each CDR3. A D gene is named only where the DNA matches it firmly. A clone size is listed for some rows: how often the clone was seen (once, few, many), or a class if it is expanded.

D	size	J	V	CDR3	DNA
TRBD1	once	TRBJ2-7	TRBV30	CAWSAPDRLDEQYF	TGTGCCTGGAGTGCCCCGGACAGGCTGGACGAGCAGTACTTC
-	few	TRBJ1-1	TRBV27	CASSFSGVTEAFF	TGTGCCAGCAGTTTTTCAGGGGTCACTGAAGCTTTCTTT
TRBD2	-	TRBJ2-3	TRBV5-1	CASSYPWGSGGPADTQYF	TGCGCCAGCAGCTACCCTTGGGGTAGCGGGGGGCCGGCTGATACGCAGTATTTT
TRBD2	-	TRBJ2-7	TRBV6-6	CATWAGTSGYEQYF	TGTGCCACCTGGGCTGGGACTAGCGGTTACGAGCAGTACTTC
-	-	TRBJ1-1	TRBV7-3	CASSLTPRDSEAFF	TGTGCCAGCAGCTTAACCCCTCGAGACTCTGAAGCTTTCTTT
-	-	TRBJ1-1	TRBV12-5	CASGLSFRGRRTEAFF	TGTGCTAGTGGTTTGTCCTTTCGGGGGAGGAGGACTGAAGCTTTCTTT
TRBD2	-	TRBJ2-1	TRBV7-2	CASSLAVASGGSNEQFF	TGTGCCAGCAGCTTAGCGGTTGCTAGCGGGGGGAGCAATGAGCAGTTCTTC
-	few	TRBJ2-5	TRBV7-9	CASSLVEGQYF	TGTGCCAGCAGCTTAGTGGAGGGCCAGTACTTC
-	many	TRBJ1-2	TRBV28	CASSLGANYGYTF	TGTGCCAGCAGTTTGGGGGCGAACTATGGCTACACCTTC
TRBD2	-	TRBJ2-5	TRBV20-1	CSARGTSRETQYF	TGCAGTGCTCGCGGGACTAGCCGGGAGACCCAGTACTTC
-	few	TRBJ2-3	TRBV7-6	CASSLWDNLYF	TGTGCCAGCAGCTTATGGGACAATCTGTATTTT
-	-	TRBJ1-2	TRBV18	CASSLGQNGVYGYTF	TGTGCCAGCTCACTCGGACAGAACGGGGTTTATGGCTACACCTTC
-	-	TRBJ1-2	TRBV4-2	CASSPRGGRARYGYTF	TGTGCCAGCAGCCCCCGTGGGGGACGGGCCCGCTATGGCTACACCTTC
TRBD1	many	TRBJ2-2	TRBV4-1	CASSPSGTGLTGELFF	TGCGCCAGCAGCCCGTCGGGGACAGGGCTCACCGGGGAGCTGTTTTTT
-	-	TRBJ2-1	TRBV7-2	CASSLGRRNEQFF	TGTGCCAGCAGCTTAGGTCGGCGGAATGAGCAGTTCTTC
-	-	TRBJ2-3	TRBV6-2/TRBV6-3	CASSYQLTDTQYF	TGTGCCAGCAGTTACCAGCTCACAGATACGCAGTATTTT
TRBD2	-	TRBJ2-5	TRBV7-2	CASRLTSGGGETQYF	TGTGCCAGCAGATTGACTAGCGGGGGGGGAGAGACCCAGTACTTC
-	few	TRBJ1-5	TRBV12-3/TRBV12-4	CASSFDGASNQPQHF	TGTGCCAGCAGTTTCGATGGGGCTAGCAATCAGCCCCAGCATTTT
-	-	TRBJ2-2	TRBV11-3	CASSLGDRTGELFF	TGTGCCAGCAGCTTGGGAGACAGGACCGGGGAGCTGTTTTTT
-	few	TRBJ1-1	TRBV15	CATSRENTEAFF	TGTGCCACCAGCAGAGAGAACACTGAAGCTTTCTTT
-	-	TRBJ1-5	TRBV20-1	CSAHRALQPQHF	TGCAGTGCCCACAGGGCCCTTCAGCCCCAGCATTTT
-	-	TRBJ2-2	TRBV11-1	CASSFETTGELFF	TGTGCCAGCAGCTTTGAGACCACCGGGGAGCTGTTTTTT
TRBD1	-	TRBJ2-7	TRBV5-1	CASSWGQGREQYF	TGCGCCAGCAGCTGGGGACAGGGGAGGGAGCAGTACTTC
-	few	TRBJ1-2	TRBV7-2	CASSLSSSYGYTF	TGTGCCAGCAGCTTAAGTTCGAGCTATGGCTACACCTTC
-	-	TRBJ2-5	TRBV7-7	CASSLVQRETQYF	TGTGCTAGCAGCTTAGTGCAGAGAGAGACCCAGTACTTC
-	-	TRBJ2-1	TRBV6-2/TRBV6-3	CASRRDGSNEQFF	TGTGCCAGCAGACGGGACGGGAGCAATGAGCAGTTCTTC
TRBD1	few	TRBJ2-2	TRBV7-8	CASSSLTGGIGELFF	TGTGCCAGCAGCTCGCTTACAGGGGGGATCGGGGAGCTGTTTTTT
-	-	TRBJ2-3	TRBV6-5	CASSGPTDTQYF	TGTGCCAGCAGCGGACCCACAGATACGCAGTATTTT
-	few	TRBJ2-1	TRBV14	CASSQLVGTYNEQFF	TGTGCCAGCAGCCAGTTGGTGGGGACCTACAATGAGCAGTTCTTC